The 25 T cell receptor beta chains below all came from one sample that was sequenced in a study of blood T cells in healthy people across ages. A second PCR, run for roughly 7 to 12 cycles, used a sample-barcoded 5' primer plus a J-beta primer mix. TCRdb independently ran MiXCR on the 5' RACE reads; one entry per CDR3 protein. The data contain 600,000 to 850,000 distinct CDR3 sequences, roughly 41% of them seen just once; the ten biggest clones take up under 25%. The material sequenced was blood. The receptors shown here come from a woman aged 55-70 years in good health.

This clonotype has at least ten counts. CDR3 sequence: CASSEVRLAVYNEQFF. The CDR3 bases are TGTGCCAGCAGTGAAGTTAGACTAGCGGTCTACAATGAGCAGTTCTTC. V is TRBV2 and J is TRBJ2-1, with 9 bases fitting TRBD2. Germline V gene lookup returns CDR1 SNHLY and CDR2 FYNNEI. The CDR3 loop spans 16 amino acids. V trimming: 1 base; J trimming: 3 bases; junction bases outside the gene matches: 4.

The chain uses TRBV5-1 and TRBJ2-5, with D perhaps TRBD1 (6 bases). The CDR3 loop spans 14 amino acids. V dropped 1 base and J dropped 4 bases, with 11 bases sitting between them. CDR1 is SGHRS and CDR2 is YFSETQ in the germline V gene. The CDR3 DNA reads TGCGCCAGCAGCTTGCGGACAGTCATAGAGACCCAGTACTTC. Translating it yields CASSLRTVIETQYF.

The chain combines TRBV12-5 with TRBJ2-1, with D hard to call. Germline V lookup: CDR1 LGHNT, CDR2 FRNRAP. The CDR3 covers 13 residues. Trimming left V 1 base short and J 7 bases short, with 8 bases between. CDR3 nucleotide sequence: TGTGCTAGTGGTTTGGCGGGTGGGAATGAGCAGTTCTTC. Translation: CASGLAGGNEQFF. The whole variable domain, filled in from reference TRBV12-5 and TRBJ2-1, reads DARVTQTPRHKVTEMGQEVTMRCQPILGHNTVFWYRQTMMQGLELLAYFRNRAPLDDSGMPKDRFSAEMPDATLATLKIQPSEPRDSAVYFCASGLAGGNEQFFGPGTRLTVL.

The V call is TRBV4-2, the J call TRBJ2-5; 7 bases match TRBD1. With the DNA end fitting TRBJ2-7 better, the J assignment may be wrong. CDR3 length: 15 residues. Germline V lookup: CDR1 LGHNA, CDR2 YNFKEQ. The CDR3 is CASSPSPDREGEQYF. In nucleotides, the CDR3 is TGTGCCAGCAGCCCGAGTCCCGACAGGGAAGGCGAGCAGTACTTC.

The rearrangement links TRBV4-1 to TRBJ2-1; D remains ambiguous. The CDR3 covers 15 residues. Trimming took off 0 bases at V and 13 bases at J, with 19 bases between the two ends. Germline CDR1 reads MGHRA; CDR2 reads YSYEKL. CDR3 sequence (DNA): TGCGCCAGCAGCCAAGATGTCCACACTGCTCGGACCCAGTTCTTC. Protein product: CASSQDVHTARTQFF.

The chain couples TRBV18 to TRBJ2-3; a weak D match, TRBD2 (5 bases). Between the trimmed V and J ends, which lost 1 base and 1 base, there was a span of 12 bases. This CDR3 has 16 amino acids. Germline V lookup: CDR1 KGHSH, CDR2 LQKENI. The chain's CDR3 is CASSPQDAGGTDTQYF. DNA for the CDR3: TGTGCCAGCTCACCACAGGACGCGGGCGGCACAGATACGCAGTATTTT.

This clonotype was observed a single time. The gene calls are TRBV20-1 and TRBJ1-1; D might be TRBD1 (6 bases). The CDR3 sequence is 16 residues long. The V end lost 0 bases, the J end lost 0 bases, and 14 bases lay between the germline ends. CDR1 and CDR2 from the germline V gene are DFQATT and SNEGSKA (reference sequence). This chain's CDR3 is CSARDPRTDMNTEAFF. For the CDR3, the DNA is TGCAGTGCTAGAGACCCCCGGACAGACATGAACACTGAAGCTTTCTTT.

This clonotype was observed at least ten times. The chain uses TRBV7-2 and TRBJ2-3; D unresolved. V shed 4 bases and J shed 5 bases, with 7 bases lying between them. The CDR3 covers 12 residues. Germline V lookup: CDR1 SGHTA, CDR2 FQGNSA. The CDR3 here is CASSSSGDTQYF. The CDR3, as DNA: TGTGCCAGCAGCTCCTCGGGAGATACGCAGTATTTT.

The V and J genes are TRBV14 and TRBJ2-5; D assignment may be TRBD1 or TRBD2 (5 bases each). There are 14 residues in the CDR3. The V end was cut by 4 bases, the J end by 5 bases, with 14 bases between. From germline, CDR1 is SGHDN and CDR2 FVKESK. The CDR3 nucleotides read TGTGCCAGCAGCCCAGGGAGACAGACGGAGACCCAGTACTTC. Translating gives CASSPGRQTETQYF.

The rearrangement joins TRBV4-1 to TRBJ2-7; no reliable D call. The CDR3 covers 13 residues. Germline V gives CDR1 MGHRA, CDR2 YSYEKL. Deletions cut 0 bases from V and 4 bases from J, with 7 bases between. CDR3 residues: CASSQDHLYEQYF. Written as DNA, the CDR3 is TGCGCCAGCAGCCAAGATCACTTATACGAGCAGTACTTC.

The genes are TRBV4-3 and TRBJ2-5; D is uncertain. The CDR3 runs 15 residues. Germline CDR1 LGHNA, CDR2 YSLEER. Trimming removed 0 bases from V and 5 bases from J, with 13 bases in between. The CDR3 DNA reads as TGCGCCAGCAGCCAAGACGCCCGTCCAACCGAGACCCAGTACTTC. Translated, it gives CASSQDARPTETQYF.

This clonotype was picked up many times. This chain uses TRBV4-2 with TRBJ2-1; 7 bases align to TRBD2. V shed 1 base and J 2 bases; nucleotides not matched to a gene: 2. The CDR3 has 15 residues. Germline CDR1 and CDR2: LGHNA and YNFKEQ. The CDR3 DNA reads TGTGCCAGCAGCCAAGCGGCGGGGGCCTACAATGAGCAGTTCTTC. It is translated as CASSQAAGAYNEQFF.

This rearrangement joins TRBV7-3 to TRBJ2-3; TRBD2 aligns across 10 bases. Trimming cost V 6 bases and J 1 base; bases outside gene matches: 4. Germline loops: CDR1 SGHTA, CDR2 FQGTGA. This CDR3 has 15 residues. The CDR3 protein is CASRFTSGGTDTQYF. The DNA of the CDR3 is TGTGCCAGCAGATTTACTAGCGGGGGCACAGATACGCAGTATTTT.

This chain uses TRBV7-2 with TRBJ2-1; possible D gene TRBD1, 6 bases. Germline CDR1 and CDR2: SGHTA and FQGNSA. Trimming took off 1 base at V and 7 bases at J, with 11 bases between the two ends. The CDR3 spans 14 residues. The CDR3 here is CASSLVSGENEQFF. Written as DNA, the CDR3 is TGTGCCAGCAGCTTAGTTTCAGGGGAGAATGAGCAGTTCTTC.

The chain combines TRBV6-2 or TRBV6-3 with TRBJ2-4; 10 bases align to TRBD2. Germline CDR1 reads MNHEY; CDR2 reads SVGEGT. V lost 7 bases, J lost 13 bases, and 10 bases stayed unmatched. The CDR3 sequence is 13 residues long. This CDR3 reads CASTATSGNAQYF. DNA of the CDR3: TGTGCCAGCACTGCAACTAGCGGGAATGCGCAGTACTTC.

This clonotype was picked up a small number of times. The chain recombines TRBV12-3 or TRBV12-4 with TRBJ1-4; D gene ambiguous. Trimming took 3 bases from V and 11 from J, leaving 13 bases between them. CDR3 length: 13 amino acids. This CDR3 reads CASSLDLNGKLFF. Here the CDR3 DNA reads TGTGCCAGCAGTTTGGACCTAAACGGGAAACTGTTTTTT.

This clonotype was seen more than once but under ten times. The rearrangement uses TRBV3-1 and TRBJ2-1, with 7 bases lining up with TRBD1. J was trimmed by 0 bases and V by 5 bases; bases with no gene match: 16. Germline loops: CDR1 LGHDT, CDR2 YNNKEL (reference sequence). The CDR3 runs 19 residues. The CDR3 region has the DNA TGTGCCAGCAGCGATTATTCATGGGACAGTACGAGCTCCTACAATGAGCAGTTCTTC. This codes for CASSDYSWDSTSSYNEQFF.

This clonotype was observed a few times. V and J are TRBV7-2 and TRBJ2-7, with 12 bases that match TRBD1. The CDR3 is made up of 15 amino acids. Losses at the gene ends were 5 bases for V and 3 bases for J; bases not matched to a gene: 5. Germline V CDR1 and CDR2: SGHTA, FQGNSA. CDR3: CASSVGQGALYEQYF. The CDR3 DNA reads TGTGCCAGCAGCGTGGGACAGGGGGCTCTCTACGAGCAGTACTTC.

This clonotype was detected many times. V is TRBV12-3 or TRBV12-4 and J is TRBJ2-7; 11 bases match TRBD2. This CDR3 has 14 residues. V was pared by 3 bases and J by 3 bases, with 1 base of the junction left unmatched. CDR3 coding DNA: TGTGCCAGCAGTTTGGGACTAGCGGTCTACGAGCAGTACTTC. This translates into CASSLGLAVYEQYF.

In this sample, this clonotype turned up a few times. The J gene is TRBJ2-5, the V gene TRBV5-1, with TRBD2 identical over 12 bases. Germline V gives CDR1 SGHRS, CDR2 YFSETQ. There are 15 residues in the CDR3. The J segment lost 3 bases and the V segment lost 3 bases, leaving 3 bases of the junction unmatched. The DNA for the CDR3 is TGCGCCAGCAGCTGGACTAGCGGGGACGAAGAGACCCAGTACTTC. Its translation is CASSWTSGDEETQYF.

This chain joins TRBV6-5 and TRBJ2-5; 10 bases fit TRBD2. The J call may be mistaken, given a closer DNA end match to TRBJ2-7. Germline assignment: CDR1 MNHEY and CDR2 SVGAGI. The CDR3 has 15 residues. The CDR3 loop reads CASSSTSGVYYEQYF. As DNA, the CDR3 is TGTGCCAGCAGCTCAACTAGCGGGGTTTACTACGAGCAGTACTTC.

The J gene is TRBJ2-2, the V gene TRBV28; 9 nucleotides align to TRBD2. Germline lookup yields CDR1 MDHEN and CDR2 SYDVKM. Germline trimming cut 3 bases from V and 4 bases from J; bases unmatched to any gene: 6. The CDR3 is made up of 16 amino acids. The CDR3, as DNA: TGTGCCAGCAGTTTTTTAGCGGGAGTGTCCACCGGGGAGCTGTTTTTT. It translates to CASSFLAGVSTGELFF.

On this clonotype itself: This is likely a read error, given that the CDR3 carries no conserved phenylalanine or tryptophan at its end. The chain uses TRBV29-1 and TRBJ2-3; D is ambiguous. The CDR3 is 14 residues long. Germline CDR1 reads SQVTM; CDR2 reads ANQGSEA. The CDR3 region has the DNA TGCAGCGCCGACGGACGGGCCGGCACAGAGACGCAGTATTTG. It yields the protein CSADGRAGTETQYL.

The genes are TRBV11-2 and TRBJ2-5; 9 positions match TRBD1. CDR1 SGHAT and CDR2 FQNNGV come from the germline V gene. The CDR3 has 16 residues. The J segment lost 5 bases and the V segment lost 5 bases, leaving 12 bases of the junction unmatched. DNA for the CDR3: TGTGCCAGCAGCCAAATCAACAGGGGGCCATGGGAGACCCAGTACTTC. Protein product: CASSQINRGPWETQYF.

This clonotype has a handful of counts. The chain joins TRBV2 to TRBJ2-5; perhaps TRBD2 as D (5 bases). Per the germline V gene, CDR1 is SNHLY and CDR2 is FYNNEI. The CDR3 has 19 amino acids. The V gene lost 4 bases and the J gene lost 8 bases, with 32 bases spanning the gap. The chain's CDR3 is CASSVSLDNDEHTEKTQYF. The CDR3 DNA follows: TGTGCCAGCAGTGTTTCACTAGACAACGACGAGCACACAGAGAAAACCCAGTACTTC. The full variable domain, completed using reference TRBV2 and TRBJ2-5, is EPEVTQTPSHQVTQMGQEVILRCVPISNHLYFYWYRQILGQKVEFLVSFYNNEISEKSEIFDDQFSVERPDGSNFTLKIRSTKLEDSAMYFCASSVSLDNDEHTEKTQYFGPGTRLLVL.